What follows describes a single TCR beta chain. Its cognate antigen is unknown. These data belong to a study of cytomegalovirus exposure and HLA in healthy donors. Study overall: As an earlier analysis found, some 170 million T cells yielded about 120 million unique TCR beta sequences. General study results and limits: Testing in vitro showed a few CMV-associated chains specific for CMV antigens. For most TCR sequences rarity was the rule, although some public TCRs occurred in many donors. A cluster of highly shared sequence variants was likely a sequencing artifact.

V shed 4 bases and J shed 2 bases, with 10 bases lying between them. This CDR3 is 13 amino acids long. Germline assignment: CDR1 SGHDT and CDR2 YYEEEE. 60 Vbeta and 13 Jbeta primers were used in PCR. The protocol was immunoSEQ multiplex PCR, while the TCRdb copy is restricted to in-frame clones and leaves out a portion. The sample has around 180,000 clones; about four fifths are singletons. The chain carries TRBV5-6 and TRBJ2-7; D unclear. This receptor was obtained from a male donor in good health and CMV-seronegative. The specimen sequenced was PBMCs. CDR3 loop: CASSPRGPYEQYF. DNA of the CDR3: TGTGCCAGCAGCCCCCGAGGTCCCTACGAGCAGTACTTC.